The 17 T cell receptor beta chains below all came from one sample that was sequenced in a study of blood T cell repertoires in COVID-19. Using immunoSEQ multiplex PCR, the repertoire was profiled, and TCRdb retains in-frame clones only, with some absent. The sample has tens of thousands of clones; more than 80% are singletons. The sample taken for sequencing was peripheral blood. Source of these receptors: a woman aged 55-70 years with COVID-19, enrolled during active disease.

The chain joins TRBV2 to TRBJ1-4; 7 bases are shared with TRBD1. V was clipped by 7 bases and J by 3 bases; unmatched bases: 2. The germline gives CDR1 SNHLY, CDR2 FYNNEI. The CDR3 is made up of 13 amino acids. CDR3 sequence reads: CASKGTANEKLFF. The CDR3 bases are TGTGCCAGCAAGGGGACAGCTAATGAAAAACTGTTTTTT.

V usage is TRBV9 and J usage is TRBJ2-1; D may be TRBD1 (7 bases). The ends were cut back, 9 bases at V and 1 base at J, with 20 bases in the middle. The germline gives CDR1 SGDLS, CDR2 YYNGEE. This CDR3 has 16 amino acids. The CDR3 sequence is CATSPGGTNSYNEQFF. The CDR3 DNA sequence: TGTGCCACCTCCCCAGGGGGGACGAATTCCTACAATGAGCAGTTCTTC.

This clone has a single count. The V gene is TRBV11-2, the J gene TRBJ2-5; D not resolved. The CDR3 sequence is 14 residues long. CDR1 SGHAT and CDR2 FQNNGV come from the germline V gene. V was shortened by 8 bases and J by 5 bases, with 18 bases between the two germline ends. CDR3 in amino acids: CASRFDQTRETQYF. As DNA, the CDR3 is TGTGCCAGCCGGTTCGACCAGACGAGGGAGACCCAGTACTTC.

The chain employs TRBV29-1 and TRBJ1-2, with unresolved D. The CDR3 is 13 amino acids. V was trimmed by 1 base and J by 2 bases, leaving 8 bases between them. In germline, CDR1 is SQVTM, CDR2 ANQGSEA. The CDR3, as DNA: TGCAGCGTTGAAGGGTTGCAGAACTATGGCTACACCTTC. Its translation: CSVEGLQNYGYTF. Supplemented by reference TRBV29-1 and TRBJ1-2, the full variable domain reads SAVISQKPSRDICQRGTSLTIQCQVDSQVTMMFWYRQQPGQSLTLIATANQGSEATYESGFVIDKFPISRPNLTFSTLTVSNMSPEDSSIYLCSVEGLQNYGYTFGSGTRLTVV.

The chain joins TRBV29-1 to TRBJ1-2; no firm D call. CDR3 length: 12 amino acids. V gave up 4 bases and J gave up 6 bases, with 12 bases separating them. CDR1 is SQVTM, CDR2 ANQGSEA, per germline. CDR3: CSVGGLRNGYTF. In DNA, the CDR3 is TGCAGCGTTGGAGGGCTTAGGAATGGCTACACCTTC.

This clone was found once. The rearrangement uses TRBV7-6 and TRBJ2-7, with 10 bases that match TRBD1. Losses at the gene ends were 3 bases for V and 2 bases for J; bases not matched to a gene: 1. Germline values: CDR1 SGHVS, CDR2 FNYEAQ. The CDR3 is 14 residues long. The CDR3 loop reads CASSFDRGPYEQYF. The CDR3 nucleotides read TGTGCCAGCAGCTTCGACAGGGGGCCCTACGAGCAGTACTTC.

In this sample, this clone turned up a few times. V gene TRBV24-1 combines with J gene TRBJ1-5, with TRBD1 matching 8 bases. The CDR3 is made up of 15 amino acids. Germline V CDR1 and CDR2: KGHDR, SFDVKD. The ends lost 7 bases at V and 6 bases at J; junction bases unmatched: 10. CDR3 DNA: TGTGCCACCAGCTCCCACACAGGGGGGGCTCAGCCCCAGCATTTT. As protein: CATSSHTGGAQPQHF.

The chain links TRBV28 to TRBJ1-5, with 9 bases fitting TRBD1. V was clipped by 5 bases and J by 7 bases; unmatched bases: 12. The CDR3 consists of 16 residues. Germline CDR1 is MDHEN and CDR2 is SYDVKM. The CDR3 sequence is CASSQYGTGSRQPQHF. The CDR3 region has the DNA TGTGCCAGCAGTCAATACGGGACAGGGTCTCGACAGCCCCAGCATTTT.

The chain carries TRBV5-1 and TRBJ1-5, with 10 bases fitting TRBD1. The V and J ends lost 5 bases and 2 bases, in that order; junction bases with no gene match: 7. The germline V gene encodes CDR1 SGHRS and CDR2 YFSETQ. The CDR3 totals 16 residues. In nucleotides, the CDR3 is TGCGCCAGCAGTCCGACAGGGGGCTGGGGCAATCAGCCCCAGCATTTT. It is translated as CASSPTGGWGNQPQHF.

The V call is TRBV7-3, the J call TRBJ1-3, with 8 bases aligning to TRBD1. Trimming removed 0 bases from V and 0 bases from J; junction bases left unmatched: 4. CDR1 and CDR2 (germline): SGHTA, FQGTGA. CDR3 size: 17 residues. CDR3 amino acids: CASSLTQGASSGNTIYF. The DNA for the CDR3 is TGTGCCAGCAGCTTAACTCAGGGGGCGAGCTCTGGAAACACCATATATTTT.

The rearrangement links TRBV14 to TRBJ1-2; 11 bases fit TRBD1. After removal of 0 bases from V and 7 bases from J, the junction contained 10 bases not matched to a gene. CDR3 length equals 17 residues. Germline V lookup: CDR1 SGHDN, CDR2 FVKESK. This chain's CDR3 is CASSQDKDRGRISGYTF. The CDR3 DNA reads as TGTGCCAGCAGCCAAGATAAGGACAGGGGGCGCATTAGTGGCTACACCTTC. Combining the CDR3 with reference TRBV14 and TRBJ1-2 gives the whole variable domain EAGVTQFPSHSVIEKGQTVTLRCDPISGHDNLYWYRRVMGKEIKFLLHFVKESKQDESGMPNNRFLAERTGGTYSTLKVQPAELEDSGVYFCASSQDKDRGRISGYTFGSGTRLTVV.

This chain uses TRBV7-2 with TRBJ2-7, with 14 bases that match TRBD2. Germline V gene lookup returns CDR1 SGHTA and CDR2 FQGNSA. The CDR3 covers 15 residues. Trimming took 2 bases from V and 7 from J; bases not matched to a gene: 4. The CDR3 sequence is CASSLTGLAGVEQYF. DNA of the CDR3: TGTGCCAGCAGCTTAACGGGACTAGCGGGAGTTGAGCAGTACTTC.

This chain connects TRBV5-1 to TRBJ1-3; no clear D. Trimming stripped 4 bases from V and 2 bases from J, with 10 bases between. Germline CDR1 and CDR2: SGHRS and YFSETQ. The CDR3 sequence is 14 residues long. CDR3 residues: CASSVDTAGNTIYF. CDR3 in DNA: TGCGCCAGCAGCGTAGACACTGCTGGAAACACCATATATTTT. Filled out from reference TRBV5-1 and TRBJ1-3, the complete variable domain reads KAGVTQTPRYLIKTRGQQVTLSCSPISGHRSVSWYQQTPGQGLQFLFEYFSETQRNKGNFPGRFSGRQFSNSRSEMNVSTLELGDSALYLCASSVDTAGNTIYFGEGSWLTVV.

The chain couples TRBV30 to TRBJ2-1; TRBD2 aligns across 7 bases. The CDR3 extends over 15 amino acids. Germline V gene data show CDR1 as GTSNPN and CDR2 as SVGIG (reference sequence). J lost 4 bases, V lost 5 bases, and 11 bases had no gene match. The CDR3 reads CAWDGWASGYNEQFF. In nucleotides, the CDR3 is TGTGCCTGGGATGGGTGGGCTAGCGGTTACAATGAGCAGTTCTTC.

This chain uses TRBV7-9 with TRBJ2-1; 7 positions match TRBD2. The CDR3 length is 14 residues. Germline CDR1 is SEHNR and CDR2 is FQNEAQ (reference sequence). With V trimmed by 5 bases and J by 7 bases, 8 bases remained unmatched. The CDR3 spells CASSRAGRANEQFF. The CDR3 nucleotides read TGTGCCAGCAGCCGAGCGGGAAGGGCGAATGAGCAGTTCTTC.

The chain carries TRBV21-1 and TRBJ2-2; the table's TRBD1 call for D was not verified on the DNA. TRBV21-1 is tagged as a pseudogene. This CDR3 is 15 amino acids long. The CDR3 DNA follows: TGTGCCAGCAGCCCTCATCCAGGGGTCACCGGGGAGCTGTTTTTT. The encoded protein is CASSPHPGVTGELFF.

The chain is built from TRBV6-5 and TRBJ1-5; 7 nucleotides match TRBD1. CDR3 length equals 14 residues. CDR1 and CDR2 (germline): MNHEY, SVGAGI. Trimming cost V 2 bases and J 9 bases; bases outside gene matches: 7. CDR3 sequence (DNA): TGTGCCAGCAGTTACGGACAGGACAGAGGGCCCCAGCATTTT. This encodes CASSYGQDRGPQHF.